A selection of T cell receptor beta chains follows, all from one sample in a study of blood T cell repertoires in COVID-19. Method: immunoSEQ multiplex PCR; TCRdb's copy keeps in-frame clones and lacks some. This table holds 50,000 to 65,000 clones, approximately 77% found once. Material for sequencing was peripheral blood. These receptors originate from a woman aged 70-85 years with COVID-19, enrolled during active disease. Both conserved end residues are trimmed from each CDR3.

ASSPQGASPRGNEQF TRBJ2-1 TRBV18
ASSLGQAGPGYT TRBJ1-2 TRBV2
ASSLKPGLADTGELF TRBJ2-2 TRBV13
ASSQVAGGNTGELF TRBJ2-2 TRBV4-2
ASSQVAGGSDTQY TRBJ2-3 TRBV4-2
ASSVGIGGGQPQH TRBJ1-5 TRBV9
ASSDQRGGLSNQPQH TRBJ1-5 TRBV6-1
ASSISPSTSGQETQY TRBJ2-5 TRBV19
ASTTPLLQPQH TRBJ1-5 TRBV27
ASSKERGTEPNYGYT TRBJ1-2 TRBV21-1
ASSQDPPWSEQF TRBJ2-1 TRBV14
ASSPRGTGGYT TRBJ1-2 TRBV6-5
ASSTWTSGNEQF TRBJ2-1 TRBV27
ASSTGQGRFYGYT TRBJ1-2 TRBV19
ASSQRRTGRSGELF TRBJ2-2 TRBV4-2
ASSPTGTGTGANVLT TRBJ2-6 TRBV5-1
ASSRALRPPKPSNEQF TRBJ2-1 TRBV11-3
ASSSETGSSYEQY TRBJ2-7 TRBV5-6
ASSPRQTGGYMNTEAF TRBJ1-1 TRBV7-3